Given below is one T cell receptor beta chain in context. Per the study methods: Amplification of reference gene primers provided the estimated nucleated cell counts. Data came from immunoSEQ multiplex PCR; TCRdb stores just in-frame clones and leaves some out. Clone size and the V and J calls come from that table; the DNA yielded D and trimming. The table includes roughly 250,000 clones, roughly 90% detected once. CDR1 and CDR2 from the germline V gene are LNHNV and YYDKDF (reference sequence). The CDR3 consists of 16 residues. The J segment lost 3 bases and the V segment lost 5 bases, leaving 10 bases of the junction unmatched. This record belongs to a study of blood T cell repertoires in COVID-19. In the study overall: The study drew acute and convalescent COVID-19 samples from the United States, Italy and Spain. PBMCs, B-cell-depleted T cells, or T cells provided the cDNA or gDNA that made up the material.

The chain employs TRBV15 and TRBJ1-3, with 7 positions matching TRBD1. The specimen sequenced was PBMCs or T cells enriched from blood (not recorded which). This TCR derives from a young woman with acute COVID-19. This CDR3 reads CATSRGGQIFGNTIYF. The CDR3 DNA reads TGTGCCACCAGCCGTGGGGGACAGATTTTTGGAAACACCATATATTTT. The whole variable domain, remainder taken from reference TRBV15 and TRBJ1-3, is DAMVIQNPRYQVTQFGKPVTLSCSQTLNHNVMYWYQQKSSQAPKLLFHYYDKDFNNEADTPDNFQSRRPNTSFCFLDIRSPGLGDTAMYLCATSRGGQIFGNTIYFGEGSWLTVV.